The source of this TCR beta chain is a study of PD-1 blockade in classical Hodgkin lymphoma. Study-level background: Intravenous delivery of nivolumab at 3 mg/kg to patients occurred every 2 weeks.

General study results and limits: When set against healthy donors, newly diagnosed patients were reported to show lower baseline TCR diversity. Repertoire differences lack defined causes, possibly disease activity or prior therapy. Patients starting nivolumab under 1 year after ASCT were excluded.

No patient escaped relapse after autologous stem cell transplantation, and brentuximab vedotin exposure varied. This table comes from immunoSEQ multiplex PCR, and its TCRdb copy is limited to in-frame clones, with some not included. There are around 30,000 clones in the sample; about two thirds occur only once, and around 15% lies in the top ten. This clone was seen more than once but under ten times. Its antigen is still unknown. Germline CDR1 is SGHVS and CDR2 is FQNEAQ. The CDR3 sequence is 18 residues long. V lost 5 bases to trimming and J lost 0 bases, with 22 bases between them. V gene TRBV7-8 combines with J gene TRBJ1-2; TRBD1 is a possible D gene (5 bases). The sample was peripheral blood mononuclear cells (PBMCs), taken before the second cycle of nivolumab. The origin of this receptor is a human donor with classical Hodgkin lymphoma. The CDR3 nucleotides are TGTGCCAGCAGCCACGCTAAGATTAGGGGAACGTCTAACTATGGCTACACCTTC. As protein: CASSHAKIRGTSNYGYTF.